This is a list of T cell receptor beta chains from one sample in a study of T-cell memory formation after mild COVID-19. Each CDR3 protein is one row after TCRdb ran MiXCR on the 5' RACE reads. In the table there are hundreds of thousands of distinct CDR3 sequences, about a fifth of which are singletons. Sequencing was carried out using PBMCs or a T cell subset sorted from them (not recorded which). Every receptor here comes from an adult woman who had mild COVID-19 (a few samples of this study predate the infection). Cell type and time point are not known. Each CDR3 is given with its conserved first and last residue. The order of the fields is CDR3 protein, CDR3 DNA, V gene, J gene, clone size, D gene. The D gene is left open where the match is weak. Clone size is given for some rows only: seen once, a few or many times, or a class if the clone is expanded.

CDR3 protein: CASSQDRVYDEAFF
CDR3 DNA: TGTGCCAGCAGCCAGGACAGGGTCTACGATGAAGCTTTCTTT
V gene: TRBV4-2
J gene: TRBJ1-1
clone size: NA
D gene: TRBD1

CDR3 protein: CASSQVAAATQYF
CDR3 DNA: TGCGCCAGCAGCCAAGTAGCTGCCGCGACCCAGTACTTC
V gene: TRBV4-3
J gene: TRBJ2-5
clone size: few
D gene: NA

CDR3 protein: CASSLAVVIGGTDTQYF
CDR3 DNA: TGTGCCAGCAGCTTAGCGGTGGTCATTGGAGGGACAGATACGCAGTATTTT
V gene: TRBV7-6
J gene: TRBJ2-3
clone size: few
D gene: NA

CDR3 protein: CSVLPGGNTEAFF
CDR3 DNA: TGCAGCGTCCTGCCTGGGGGGAACACTGAAGCTTTCTTT
V gene: TRBV29-1
J gene: TRBJ1-1
clone size: NA
D gene: NA

CDR3 protein: CASSSGDGDTQYF
CDR3 DNA: TGCGCCAGCAGCTCCGGGGACGGGGATACGCAGTATTTT
V gene: TRBV10-2
J gene: TRBJ2-3
clone size: NA
D gene: NA

CDR3 protein: CAWNKGTSGGDTQYF
CDR3 DNA: TGTGCCTGGAACAAGGGGACTAGCGGAGGAGATACGCAGTATTTT
V gene: TRBV30
J gene: TRBJ2-3
clone size: NA
D gene: TRBD2

CDR3 protein: CATSPRGPFNEQFF
CDR3 DNA: TGTGCCACCAGTCCCCGGGGGCCCTTCAATGAGCAGTTCTTC
V gene: TRBV24-1
J gene: TRBJ2-1
clone size: NA
D gene: NA

CDR3 protein: CASSQQASGAGELFF
CDR3 DNA: TGTGCCAGCAGCCAACAGGCCTCGGGGGCCGGGGAGCTGTTTTTT
V gene: TRBV3-1
J gene: TRBJ2-2
clone size: NA
D gene: NA

CDR3 protein: CASSLAGGIGNEQFF
CDR3 DNA: TGCGCCAGCAGCTTGGCGGGGGGAATCGGCAATGAGCAGTTCTTC
V gene: TRBV5-1
J gene: TRBJ2-1
clone size: many
D gene: TRBD2

CDR3 protein: CASRPGTATDTQYF
CDR3 DNA: TGCGCCAGCAGGCCCGGGACAGCAACAGATACGCAGTATTTT
V gene: TRBV5-1
J gene: TRBJ2-3
clone size: few
D gene: TRBD1

CDR3 protein: CASSLVLHREQFF
CDR3 DNA: TGTGCCAGCAGTTTGGTCTTACATCGGGAGCAGTTCTTC
V gene: TRBV27
J gene: TRBJ2-1
clone size: NA
D gene: NA

CDR3 protein: CASSEWRQSTDTQYF
CDR3 DNA: TGTGCCAGCAGTGAGTGGCGGCAGTCCACAGATACGCAGTATTTT
V gene: TRBV2
J gene: TRBJ2-3
clone size: NA
D gene: NA

CDR3 protein: CASTTNTGELFF
CDR3 DNA: TGTGCCAGCACCACGAACACCGGGGAGCTGTTTTTT
V gene: TRBV9
J gene: TRBJ2-2
clone size: NA
D gene: NA

CDR3 protein: CASSFAEKKNIQYF
CDR3 DNA: TGTGCCAGCAGCTTTGCGGAGAAGAAAAACATTCAGTACTTC
V gene: TRBV7-2
J gene: TRBJ2-4
clone size: few
D gene: NA

CDR3 protein: CASSQFSGRLNTEAFF
CDR3 DNA: TGCGCCAGCAGCCAGTTTTCGGGACGTTTGAACACTGAAGCTTTCTTT
V gene: TRBV4-1
J gene: TRBJ1-1
clone size: NA
D gene: NA

CDR3 protein: CATDSGSRNEQFF
CDR3 DNA: TGTGCCACCGATAGCGGGAGTCGCAATGAGCAGTTCTTC
V gene: TRBV12-3/TRBV12-4
J gene: TRBJ2-1
clone size: many
D gene: TRBD2

CDR3 protein: CASSRALHEQYF
CDR3 DNA: TGTGCCAGCAGCCGCGCCCTGCACGAGCAGTACTTC
V gene: TRBV5-6
J gene: TRBJ2-7
clone size: NA
D gene: NA

CDR3 protein: CASSVTSGRPNEQFF
CDR3 DNA: TGTGCCAGCAGCGTAACCAGCGGGAGACCAAATGAGCAGTTCTTC
V gene: TRBV9
J gene: TRBJ2-1
clone size: NA
D gene: TRBD2

CDR3 protein: CASSLVAGDGANVLTF
CDR3 DNA: TGTGCCAGCAGCTTAGTTGCAGGGGACGGGGCCAACGTCCTGACTTTC
V gene: TRBV7-8
J gene: TRBJ2-6
clone size: NA
D gene: NA

CDR3 protein: CASSYKGSGQPQHF
CDR3 DNA: TGTGCCAGCAGTTATAAGGGATCAGGTCAGCCCCAGCATTTT
V gene: TRBV12-3/TRBV12-4
J gene: TRBJ1-5
clone size: few
D gene: NA

CDR3 protein: CSVGETGVESEKLFF
CDR3 DNA: TGCAGCGTCGGGGAAACAGGGGTAGAGAGTGAAAAACTGTTTTTT
V gene: TRBV29-1
J gene: TRBJ1-4
clone size: NA
D gene: TRBD1

CDR3 protein: CASSYLQYNEQFF
CDR3 DNA: TGTGCCAGCAGTTACCTACAGTACAATGAGCAGTTCTTC
V gene: TRBV6-2/TRBV6-3
J gene: TRBJ2-1
clone size: NA
D gene: NA

CDR3 protein: CASSSYRDRGSGVEAFF
CDR3 DNA: TGCGCCAGCAGCTCCTATCGGGACAGGGGAAGTGGGGTTGAAGCTTTCTTT
V gene: TRBV5-1
J gene: TRBJ1-1
clone size: few
D gene: TRBD1

CDR3 protein: CASSQGGGWTDTQYF
CDR3 DNA: TGCGCCAGCAGCCAGGGGGGGGGTTGGACAGATACGCAGTATTTT
V gene: TRBV4-1
J gene: TRBJ2-3
clone size: NA
D gene: TRBD2

CDR3 protein: CASSPTESSYNSPLHF
CDR3 DNA: TGTGCCAGCAGCCCTACGGAGTCCTCCTATAATTCACCCCTCCACTTT
V gene: TRBV5-5
J gene: TRBJ1-6
clone size: NA
D gene: NA

CDR3 protein: CASSRDSLPNTEAFF
CDR3 DNA: TGTGCCAGCAGTCGAGACAGCTTACCGAACACTGAAGCTTTCTTT
V gene: TRBV25-1
J gene: TRBJ1-1
clone size: NA
D gene: NA

CDR3 protein: CASRGRDRGLSGANVLTF
CDR3 DNA: TGTGCCAGCAGGGGCCGGGACAGGGGGCTCTCTGGGGCCAACGTCCTGACTTTC
V gene: TRBV12-3/TRBV12-4
J gene: TRBJ2-6
clone size: few
D gene: TRBD1

CDR3 protein: CSAGTNEKLFF
CDR3 DNA: TGCAGTGCTGGGACTAATGAAAAACTGTTTTTT
V gene: TRBV20-1
J gene: TRBJ1-4
clone size: few
D gene: NA

CDR3 protein: CASSPYKDEQYF
CDR3 DNA: TGTGCCAGCAGTCCCTACAAAGACGAGCAGTACTTC
V gene: TRBV6-2/TRBV6-3
J gene: TRBJ2-7
clone size: few
D gene: NA

CDR3 protein: CASSPSMDNNEQFF
CDR3 DNA: TGTGCCAGCTCACCGTCAATGGACAACAATGAGCAGTTCTTC
V gene: TRBV18
J gene: TRBJ2-1
clone size: few
D gene: NA

CDR3 protein: CASSLDRGRIRETQYF
CDR3 DNA: TGCGCCAGCAGCTTGGACAGGGGGCGAATTCGAGAGACCCAGTACTTC
V gene: TRBV5-1
J gene: TRBJ2-5
clone size: few
D gene: TRBD1

CDR3 protein: CASSLGRLEQYF
CDR3 DNA: TGTGCCAGCAGCTTGGGACGACTCGAGCAGTACTTC
V gene: TRBV5-6
J gene: TRBJ2-7
clone size: few
D gene: NA

CDR3 protein: CASSYTDNLSTDTQYF
CDR3 DNA: TGTGCCAGCAGTTATACGGACAATCTCAGCACAGATACGCAGTATTTT
V gene: TRBV6-5
J gene: TRBJ2-3
clone size: NA
D gene: NA

CDR3 protein: CASSLVTEQFF
CDR3 DNA: TGTGCCAGCAGCTTAGTTACTGAGCAGTTCTTC
V gene: TRBV7-2
J gene: TRBJ2-1
clone size: NA
D gene: NA

CDR3 protein: CASSLLGLAQETQYF
CDR3 DNA: TGCGCCAGCAGCTTACTGGGACTGGCCCAAGAGACCCAGTACTTC
V gene: TRBV5-1
J gene: TRBJ2-5
clone size: NA
D gene: NA

CDR3 protein: CASSQKTGIHEQYF
CDR3 DNA: TGTGCCAGCAGCCAAAAAACAGGGATCCACGAGCAGTACTTC
V gene: TRBV5-5
J gene: TRBJ2-7
clone size: few
D gene: NA

CDR3 protein: CASCGTGLFYGYTF
CDR3 DNA: TGTGCCAGCTGTGGGACAGGGCTATTCTATGGCTACACCTTC
V gene: TRBV27
J gene: TRBJ1-2
clone size: few
D gene: TRBD1

CDR3 protein: CASSEGLTGDGYTF
CDR3 DNA: TGTGCCAGCAGCGAGGGCCTCACTGGGGATGGCTACACCTTC
V gene: TRBV25-1
J gene: TRBJ1-2
clone size: few
D gene: NA

CDR3 protein: CASSLGGATEKLFF
CDR3 DNA: TGTGCCAGCAGTTTAGGGGGGGCTACTGAAAAACTGTTTTTT
V gene: TRBV12-3/TRBV12-4
J gene: TRBJ1-4
clone size: NA
D gene: NA

CDR3 protein: CASSLTGAGAPTGELFF
CDR3 DNA: TGTGCCAGCAGTTTGACAGGGGCGGGAGCCCCCACCGGGGAGCTGTTTTTT
V gene: TRBV7-9
J gene: TRBJ2-2
clone size: NA
D gene: NA

CDR3 protein: CASSLAQGHTEAFF
CDR3 DNA: TGCGCCAGCAGCTTGGCCCAGGGCCACACTGAAGCTTTCTTT
V gene: TRBV5-1
J gene: TRBJ1-1
clone size: few
D gene: NA

CDR3 protein: CSARQGDVYSNQPQHF
CDR3 DNA: TGCAGTGCTCGACAGGGCGACGTTTATAGCAATCAGCCCCAGCATTTT
V gene: TRBV20-1
J gene: TRBJ1-5
clone size: NA
D gene: TRBD1

CDR3 protein: CASSLTGGRADTQYF
CDR3 DNA: TGTGCCAGCAGCCTTACGGGGGGGCGTGCAGATACGCAGTATTTT
V gene: TRBV6-6
J gene: TRBJ2-3
clone size: few
D gene: TRBD2

CDR3 protein: CASKRGAQQETQYF
CDR3 DNA: TGTGCCAGTAAGCGGGGGGCTCAGCAAGAGACCCAGTACTTC
V gene: TRBV6-6
J gene: TRBJ2-5
clone size: few
D gene: TRBD2

CDR3 protein: CASSLQQKETQYF
CDR3 DNA: TGTGCCAGCAGTTTACAGCAGAAAGAGACCCAGTACTTC
V gene: TRBV12-3/TRBV12-4
J gene: TRBJ2-5
clone size: NA
D gene: NA

CDR3 protein: CAWNSEGYGYTF
CDR3 DNA: TGTGCCTGGAACTCCGAGGGCTATGGCTACACCTTC
V gene: TRBV30
J gene: TRBJ1-2
clone size: NA
D gene: NA

CDR3 protein: CASSYSYRTHYEQYF
CDR3 DNA: TGTGCCAGCAGTTACTCTTACAGGACGCACTACGAGCAGTACTTC
V gene: TRBV6-5
J gene: TRBJ2-7
clone size: few
D gene: NA

CDR3 protein: CATEEMRGPGNTIYF
CDR3 DNA: TGTGCCACCGAGGAGATGAGGGGGCCCGGAAACACCATATATTTT
V gene: TRBV11-2
J gene: TRBJ1-3
clone size: few
D gene: TRBD1